This T cell receptor beta chain was sequenced for a study of shared clonotypes between healthy human individuals. The CDR3 loop spans 13 amino acids. Trimming stripped 3 bases from V and 11 bases from J, with 14 bases between. Germline-derived CDR1 and CDR2 are SGDLS and YYNGEE. Naive CD8 isolation took CD45RO-negative cells positively selected for CCR7 and excluded terminally differentiated effector memory CD45RA+ cells. Libraries were prepared by immunoSEQ multiplex PCR; TCRdb keeps only in-frame clonotypes and omits some of them. Of around 1,900,000 clones detected, roughly 93% appear once; the ten largest clones hold 1.5% to 2%.

This receptor was identified in a man aged 18 to 30 in good health. Some clones in this sample may be carry-over from other donors' samples. The sample was naive CD8+ T cells from PBMCs. V usage is TRBV9 and J usage is TRBJ1-4, with a tentative D call TRBD1 (5 bases). Here the CDR3 DNA reads TGTGCCAGCAGCGCATATTCGGGGCAGAAACTGTTTTTT. Its protein is CASSAYSGQKLFF.